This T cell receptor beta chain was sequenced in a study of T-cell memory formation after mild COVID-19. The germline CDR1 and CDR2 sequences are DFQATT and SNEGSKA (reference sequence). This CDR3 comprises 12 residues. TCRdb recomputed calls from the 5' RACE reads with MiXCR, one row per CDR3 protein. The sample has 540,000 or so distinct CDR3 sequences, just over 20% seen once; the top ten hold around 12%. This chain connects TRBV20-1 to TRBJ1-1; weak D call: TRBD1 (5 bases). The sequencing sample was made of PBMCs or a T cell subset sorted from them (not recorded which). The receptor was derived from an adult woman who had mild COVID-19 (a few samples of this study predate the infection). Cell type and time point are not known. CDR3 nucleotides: TGCAGGAGTGGGGCAGGGAACACTGAAGCTTTCTTT. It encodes CRSGAGNTEAFF.